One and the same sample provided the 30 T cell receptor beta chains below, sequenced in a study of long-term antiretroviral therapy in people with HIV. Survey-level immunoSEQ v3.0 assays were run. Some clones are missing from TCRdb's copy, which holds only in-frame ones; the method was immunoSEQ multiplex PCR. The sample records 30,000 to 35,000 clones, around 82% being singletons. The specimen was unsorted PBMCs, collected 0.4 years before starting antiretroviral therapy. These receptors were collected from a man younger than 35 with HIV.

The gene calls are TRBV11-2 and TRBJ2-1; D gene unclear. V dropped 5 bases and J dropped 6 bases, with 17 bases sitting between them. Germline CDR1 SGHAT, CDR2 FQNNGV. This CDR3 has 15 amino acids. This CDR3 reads CASSRMGLGRNEQFF. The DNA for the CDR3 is TGTGCCAGCAGCCGGATGGGTTTAGGGCGCAATGAGCAGTTCTTC.

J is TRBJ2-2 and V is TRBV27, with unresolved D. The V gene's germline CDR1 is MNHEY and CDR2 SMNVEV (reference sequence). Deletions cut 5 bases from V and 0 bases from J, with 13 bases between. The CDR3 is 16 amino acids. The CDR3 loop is CASSPTVTANTGELFF. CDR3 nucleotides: TGTGCCAGCAGTCCGACGGTTACCGCGAACACCGGGGAGCTGTTTTTT.

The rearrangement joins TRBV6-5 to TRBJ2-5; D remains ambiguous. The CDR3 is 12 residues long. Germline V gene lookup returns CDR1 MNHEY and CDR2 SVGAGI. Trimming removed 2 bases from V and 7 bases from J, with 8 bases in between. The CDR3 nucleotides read TGTGCCAGCAGTTACGGAAGAGGGACCCAGTACTTC. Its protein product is CASSYGRGTQYF.

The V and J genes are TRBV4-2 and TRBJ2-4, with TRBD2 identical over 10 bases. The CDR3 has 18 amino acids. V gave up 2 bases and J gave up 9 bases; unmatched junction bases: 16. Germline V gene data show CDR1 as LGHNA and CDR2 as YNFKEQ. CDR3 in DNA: TGTGCCAGCAGCCAATACTCCGGGACTAGCGAGGCTCGGGGCATTCAGTACTTC. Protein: CASSQYSGTSEARGIQYF.

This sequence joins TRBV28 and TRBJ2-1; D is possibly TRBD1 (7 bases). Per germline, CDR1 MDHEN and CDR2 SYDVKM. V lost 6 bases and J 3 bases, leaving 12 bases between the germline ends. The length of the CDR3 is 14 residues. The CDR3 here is CASSRGTDYNEQFF. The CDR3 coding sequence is TGTGCCAGCAGCCGCGGGACAGACTACAATGAGCAGTTCTTC.

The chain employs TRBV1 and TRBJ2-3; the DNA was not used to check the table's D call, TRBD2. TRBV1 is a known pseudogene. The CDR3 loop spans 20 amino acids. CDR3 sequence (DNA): TGCACCAGCTACAGCCTTGGGACTAGCGGGAGGGCCTCTTTAACAGATACGCAGTATTTT. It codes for CTSYSLGTSGRASLTDTQYF.

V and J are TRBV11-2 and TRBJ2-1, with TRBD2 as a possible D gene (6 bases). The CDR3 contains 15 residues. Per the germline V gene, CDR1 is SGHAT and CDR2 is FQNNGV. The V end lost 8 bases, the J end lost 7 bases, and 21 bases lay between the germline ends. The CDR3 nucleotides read TGTGCCAGCGGATACCGCGGGGTTCTGAAGAATGAGCAGTTCTTC. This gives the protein CASGYRGVLKNEQFF.

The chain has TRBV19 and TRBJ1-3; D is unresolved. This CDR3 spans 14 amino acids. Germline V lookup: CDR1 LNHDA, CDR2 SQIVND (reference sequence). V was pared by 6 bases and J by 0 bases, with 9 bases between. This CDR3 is CASSEGSSGNTIYF. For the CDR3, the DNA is TGTGCCAGTAGCGAAGGGAGCTCTGGAAACACCATATATTTT.

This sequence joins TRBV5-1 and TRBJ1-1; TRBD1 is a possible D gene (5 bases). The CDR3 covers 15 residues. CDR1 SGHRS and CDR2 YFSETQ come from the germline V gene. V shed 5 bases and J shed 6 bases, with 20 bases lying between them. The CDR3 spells CASRGLGTMGAEAFF. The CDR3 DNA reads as TGCGCCAGCAGGGGACTTGGGACTATGGGGGCTGAAGCTTTCTTT. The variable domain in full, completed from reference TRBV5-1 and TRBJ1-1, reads KAGVTQTPRYLIKTRGQQVTLSCSPISGHRSVSWYQQTPGQGLQFLFEYFSETQRNKGNFPGRFSGRQFSNSRSEMNVSTLELGDSALYLCASRGLGTMGAEAFFGQGTRLTVV.

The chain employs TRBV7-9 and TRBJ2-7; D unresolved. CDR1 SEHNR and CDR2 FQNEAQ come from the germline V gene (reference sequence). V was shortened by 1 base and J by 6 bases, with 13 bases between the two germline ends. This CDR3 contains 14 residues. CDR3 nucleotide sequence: TGTGCCAGCAGCTTAGGAGGATCCGCCCTCGAGCAGTACTTC. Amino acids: CASSLGGSALEQYF.

The CDR3 nucleotides are TGTGCCAGCAGGGGACTAGCATTTACCGGGGAGCTGTTTTTT. It yields the protein CASRGLAFTGELFF. The chain recombines TRBV21-1 with TRBJ2-2; whether TRBD2, the table's D call, matches the DNA was not checked. TRBV21-1 is classified as a pseudogene. This CDR3 contains 14 residues.

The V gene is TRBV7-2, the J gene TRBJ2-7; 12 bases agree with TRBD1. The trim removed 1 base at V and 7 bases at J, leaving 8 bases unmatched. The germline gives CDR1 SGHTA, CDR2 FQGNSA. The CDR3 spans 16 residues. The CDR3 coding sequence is TGTGCCAGCAGCTTAGTGCCGGGACAGGGGGCGGTAGAGCAGTACTTC. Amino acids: CASSLVPGQGAVEQYF.

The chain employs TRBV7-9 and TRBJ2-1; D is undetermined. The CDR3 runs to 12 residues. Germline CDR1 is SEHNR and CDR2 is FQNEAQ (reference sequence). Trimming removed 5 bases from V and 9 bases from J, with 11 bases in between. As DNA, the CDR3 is TGTGCCAGCAGCATACCTTCCTCTGAGCAGTTCTTC. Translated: CASSIPSSEQFF.

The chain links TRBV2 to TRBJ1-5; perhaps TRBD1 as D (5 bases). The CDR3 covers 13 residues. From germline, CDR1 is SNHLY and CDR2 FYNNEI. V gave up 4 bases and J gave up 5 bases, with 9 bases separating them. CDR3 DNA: TGTGCCAGCAGTGGACAGCCCCATCAGCCCCAGCATTTT. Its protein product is CASSGQPHQPQHF.

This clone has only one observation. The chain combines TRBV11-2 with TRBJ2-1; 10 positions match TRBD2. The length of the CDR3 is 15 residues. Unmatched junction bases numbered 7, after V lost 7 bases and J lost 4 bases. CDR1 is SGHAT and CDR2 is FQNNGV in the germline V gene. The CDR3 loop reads CASIESGGAYNEQFF. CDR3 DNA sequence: TGTGCCAGCATCGAGAGCGGGGGGGCTTACAATGAGCAGTTCTTC.

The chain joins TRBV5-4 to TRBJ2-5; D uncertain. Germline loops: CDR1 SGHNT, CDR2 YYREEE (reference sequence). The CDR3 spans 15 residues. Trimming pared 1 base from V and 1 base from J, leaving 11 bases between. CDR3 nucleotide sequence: TGTGCCAGCAGCTTGACTCTTACCCGCCAAGAGACCCAGTACTTC. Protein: CASSLTLTRQETQYF.

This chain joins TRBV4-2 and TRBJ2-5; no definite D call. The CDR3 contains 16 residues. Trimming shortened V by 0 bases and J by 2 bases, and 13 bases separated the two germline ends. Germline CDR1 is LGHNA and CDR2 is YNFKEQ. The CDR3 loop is CASSQDLQSLQETQYF. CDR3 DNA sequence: TGTGCCAGCAGCCAAGATTTACAGAGCCTACAAGAGACCCAGTACTTC.

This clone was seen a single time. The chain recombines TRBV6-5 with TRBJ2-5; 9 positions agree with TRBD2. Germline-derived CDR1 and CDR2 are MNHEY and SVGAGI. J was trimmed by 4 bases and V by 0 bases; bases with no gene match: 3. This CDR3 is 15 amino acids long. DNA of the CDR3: TGTGCCAGCAGTTACTCTTGGGGACTAGCAGAGACCCAGTACTTC. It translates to CASSYSWGLAETQYF.

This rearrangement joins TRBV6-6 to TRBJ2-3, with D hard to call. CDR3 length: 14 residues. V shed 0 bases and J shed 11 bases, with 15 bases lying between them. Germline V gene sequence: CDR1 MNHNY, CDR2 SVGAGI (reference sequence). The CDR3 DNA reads TGTGCCAGCAGTTACTCAGACTCCGGAATAGAGCAGTATTTT. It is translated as CASSYSDSGIEQYF.

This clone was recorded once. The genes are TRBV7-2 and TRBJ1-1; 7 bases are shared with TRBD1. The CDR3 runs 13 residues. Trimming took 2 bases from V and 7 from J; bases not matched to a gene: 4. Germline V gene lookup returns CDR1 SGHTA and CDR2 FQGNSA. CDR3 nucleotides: TGTGCCAGCAGCTTACCGGGGACAGTTGAAGCTTTCTTT. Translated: CASSLPGTVEAFF.

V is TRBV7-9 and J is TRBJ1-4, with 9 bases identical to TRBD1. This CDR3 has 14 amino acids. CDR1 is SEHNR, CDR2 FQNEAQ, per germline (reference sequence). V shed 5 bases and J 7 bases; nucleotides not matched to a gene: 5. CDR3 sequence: CASSIQGAGEKLFF. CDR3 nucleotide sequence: TGTGCCAGCAGCATACAGGGGGCAGGTGAAAAACTGTTTTTT. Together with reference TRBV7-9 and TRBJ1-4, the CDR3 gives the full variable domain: DTGVSQNPRHKITKRGQNVTFRCDPISEHNRLYWYRQTLGQGPEFLTYFQNEAQLEKSRLLSDRFSAERPKGSFSTLEIQRTEQGDSAMYLCASSIQGAGEKLFFGSGTQLSVL.

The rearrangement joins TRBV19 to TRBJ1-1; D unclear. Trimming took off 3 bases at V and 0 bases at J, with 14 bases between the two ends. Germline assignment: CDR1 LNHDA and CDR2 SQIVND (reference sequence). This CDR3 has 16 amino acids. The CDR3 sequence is CASSIGPAPLNTEAFF. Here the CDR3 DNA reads TGTGCCAGTAGTATCGGCCCAGCACCTTTGAACACTGAAGCTTTCTTT.

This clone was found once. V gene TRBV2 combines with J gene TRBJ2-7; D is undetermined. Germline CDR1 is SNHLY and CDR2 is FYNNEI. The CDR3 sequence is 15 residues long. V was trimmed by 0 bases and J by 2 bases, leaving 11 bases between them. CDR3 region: CASSEAGGLTYEQYF. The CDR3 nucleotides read TGTGCCAGCAGTGAAGCTGGCGGTCTAACCTACGAGCAGTACTTC.

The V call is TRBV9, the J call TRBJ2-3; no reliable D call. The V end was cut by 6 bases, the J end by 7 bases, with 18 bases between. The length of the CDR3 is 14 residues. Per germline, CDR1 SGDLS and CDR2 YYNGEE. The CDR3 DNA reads TGTGCCAGCACCCTTTCCCCAGATCGGAATACGCAGTATTTT. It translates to CASTLSPDRNTQYF. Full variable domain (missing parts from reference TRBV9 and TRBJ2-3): DSGVTQTPKHLITATGQRVTLRCSPRSGDLSVYWYQQSLDQGLQFLIQYYNGEERAKGNILERFSAQQFPDLHSELNLSSLELGDSALYFCASTLSPDRNTQYFGPGTRLTVL.

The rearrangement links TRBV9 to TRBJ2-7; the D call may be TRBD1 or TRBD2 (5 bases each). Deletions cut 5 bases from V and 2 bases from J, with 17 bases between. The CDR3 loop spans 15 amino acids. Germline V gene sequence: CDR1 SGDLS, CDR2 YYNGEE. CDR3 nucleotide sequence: TGTGCCAGCAGGGGGGTTACGACGGTAGCCTACGAGCAGTACTTC. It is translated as CASRGVTTVAYEQYF.

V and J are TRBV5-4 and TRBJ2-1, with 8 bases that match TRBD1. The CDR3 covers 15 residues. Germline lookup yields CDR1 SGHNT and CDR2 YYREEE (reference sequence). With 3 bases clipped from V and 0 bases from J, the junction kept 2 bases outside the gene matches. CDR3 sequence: CASSYDRGSYNEQFF. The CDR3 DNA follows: TGTGCCAGCAGCTACGACAGGGGCTCCTACAATGAGCAGTTCTTC.

The CDR3 DNA reads TGTGCCTTAGCGGGGGGCACCCAAGAGACCCAGTACTTC. Translated, it gives CALAGGTQETQYF. This chain uses TRBV7-6 with TRBJ2-5; 10 bases map to TRBD2. With 11 bases clipped from V and 1 base from J, the junction kept 4 bases outside the gene matches. Germline CDR1 reads SGHVS; CDR2 reads FNYEAQ. The CDR3 contains 13 residues.

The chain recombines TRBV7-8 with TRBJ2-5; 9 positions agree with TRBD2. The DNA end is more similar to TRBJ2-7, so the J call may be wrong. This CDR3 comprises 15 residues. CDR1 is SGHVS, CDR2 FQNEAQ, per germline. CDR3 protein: CASSPSGASSYEQYF. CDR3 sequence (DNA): TGTGCCAGCAGCCCTAGCGGGGCAAGCTCCTACGAGCAGTACTTC.

CDR3 DNA: TGCAGCACCCTAAATGGCCAAAATTACTTC. Protein: CSTLNGQNYF. The V call is TRBV29-1, the J call TRBJ2-5; the D is unclear. Per the germline V gene, CDR1 is SQVTM and CDR2 is ANQGSEA. V lost 8 bases to trimming and J lost 14 bases, with 18 bases between them. This CDR3 is built from 10 residues. Combining the CDR3 with reference TRBV29-1 and TRBJ2-5 gives the whole variable domain SAVISQKPSRDICQRGTSLTIQCQVDSQVTMMFWYRQQPGQSLTLIATANQGSEATYESGFVIDKFPISRPNLTFSTLTVSNMSPEDSSIYLCSTLNGQNYFGPGTRLLVL.

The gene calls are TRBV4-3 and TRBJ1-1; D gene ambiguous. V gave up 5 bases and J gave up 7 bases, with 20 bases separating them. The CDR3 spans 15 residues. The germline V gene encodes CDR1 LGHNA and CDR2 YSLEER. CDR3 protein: CASSSYNGRTLEAFF. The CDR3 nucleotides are TGCGCCAGCAGCTCCTACAATGGCCGAACGCTTGAAGCTTTCTTT.